This entry lists 15 T cell receptor beta chains sequenced from one sample in a study of response to subunit inactivated influenza vaccine. TCRdb passed the RT-PCR reads through MiXCR, listing each CDR3 protein once. The sample has over 400,000 distinct CDR3 sequences; approximately 13% are singletons. The sample in question was PBMCs from blood, obtained more than 35 days after vaccination. The receptors were gathered from a middle-aged man who received an inactivated influenza vaccine.

This clonotype was counted at least ten times. The rearrangement joins TRBV3-1 to TRBJ2-7; D not resolved. Germline loops: CDR1 LGHDT, CDR2 YNNKEL (reference sequence). There are 13 residues in the CDR3. V dropped 5 bases and J dropped 0 bases, with 8 bases sitting between them. The CDR3 sequence: CASSAGISYEQYF. The CDR3 DNA reads as TGTGCCAGCAGCGCTGGAATCTCCTACGAGCAGTACTTC.

CDR3 coding DNA: TGTGCCAGCTCACCACCAGGGACGAGGACAGATACGCAGTATTTT. Encoded protein: CASSPPGTRTDTQYF. V usage is TRBV18 and J usage is TRBJ2-3, with D perhaps assigned TRBD1 or TRBD2 (5 bases each). CDR3 length: 15 residues. The germline V gene encodes CDR1 KGHSH and CDR2 LQKENI. V dropped 0 bases and J dropped 3 bases, with 10 bases sitting between them.

V usage is TRBV6-1 and J usage is TRBJ1-1; D is unresolved. Germline values: CDR1 MNHNS, CDR2 SASEGT. This CDR3 spans 15 amino acids. Deletions cut 5 bases from V and 0 bases from J, with 13 bases between. The CDR3 DNA follows: TGTGCCAGCAGTCCTAATACACCTCTGAACACTGAAGCTTTCTTT. Its protein product is CASSPNTPLNTEAFF.

At least ten counts were recorded for this clonotype. Germline is not matched at one junction end, which may reflect a read error. V usage is TRBV7-2 and J usage is TRBJ1-6, with D possibly being TRBD1 (5 bases). This CDR3 is 15 amino acids long. CDR1 is SGHTA, CDR2 FQGNSA, per germline. The chain's CDR3 is CASTLVEAGLSPLHF. DNA of the CDR3: TGTGCCAGCACCTTAGTCGAGGCAGGGCTATCACCCCTCCACTTT.

In its sample, this clonotype was seen many times. CDR3 DNA: TGTGCCAGCAGTTTAGTGAGACGCGACCCTAATGAGCAGTTCTTC. It encodes CASSLVRRDPNEQFF. The chain joins TRBV12-3 or TRBV12-4 to TRBJ2-1; D gene ambiguous. The CDR3 has 15 residues. V dropped 1 base and J dropped 7 bases, with 14 bases sitting between them.

This clonotype was found many times. The rearrangement uses TRBV20-1 and TRBJ2-5, with D possibly matching TRBD2 (6 bases). CDR1 is DFQATT and CDR2 is SNEGSKA in the germline V gene (reference sequence). This CDR3 has 14 residues. V was pared by 3 bases and J by 2 bases, with 13 bases between. The CDR3 is CSASSGLPQETQYF. CDR3 in DNA: TGCAGTGCTAGTTCAGGACTACCACAAGAGACCCAGTACTTC.

The CDR3 nucleotides read TGCGCCAGCAGCTCAAGCGGGAGGATCGATGAGCAGTTCTTC. Protein: CASSSSGRIDEQFF. This chain joins TRBV5-1 and TRBJ2-1; TRBD2 matches at 9 bases. The CDR3 is 14 amino acids. Per germline, CDR1 SGHRS and CDR2 YFSETQ. V shed 3 bases, J shed 8 bases, and the junction held 6 bases outside the gene matches.

This clonotype was recorded a few times. This rearrangement joins TRBV5-1 to TRBJ2-3, with D perhaps TRBD2 (5 bases). This CDR3 region has 15 residues. The V gene lost 0 bases and the J gene lost 8 bases, with 16 bases spanning the gap. CDR1 and CDR2 (germline): SGHRS, YFSETQ. CDR3 in amino acids: CASSLDGEGSRTQYF. The CDR3 DNA reads TGCGCCAGCAGCTTGGACGGGGAAGGTAGTCGTACGCAGTATTTT.

This clonotype was seen only a few times. The chain employs TRBV5-1 and TRBJ2-7, with a tentative D call TRBD1 (5 bases). V was clipped by 0 bases and J by 2 bases, with 12 bases between them. Germline CDR1 is SGHRS and CDR2 is YFSETQ. This CDR3 is 15 amino acids long. For the CDR3, the DNA is TGCGCCAGCAGCTTGGCTTTGGACACCCCCTACGAGCAGTACTTC. This encodes CASSLALDTPYEQYF.

This clonotype was detected ten times or more. V is TRBV12-3 or TRBV12-4 and J is TRBJ2-7, with 7 bases aligning to TRBD1. The CDR3 runs 13 residues. V gave up 3 bases and J gave up 6 bases; unmatched junction bases: 5. CDR3 loop: CASSFHRGSEQYF. CDR3 nucleotide sequence: TGTGCCAGCAGTTTCCACAGGGGTTCCGAGCAGTACTTC.

The chain employs TRBV5-5 and TRBJ1-1; D remains unclear. The ends were cut back, 1 base at V and 4 bases at J, with 14 bases in the middle. CDR1 and CDR2 from the germline V gene are SGHKS and YYEKEE (reference sequence). This CDR3 region has 15 residues. The CDR3 nucleotides read TGTGCCAGCAGCTTGCCGCACGTGATGGGCACTGAAGCTTTCTTT. It specifies CASSLPHVMGTEAFF. Looking up the rest from reference TRBV5-5 and TRBJ1-1 gives the full variable domain: DAGVTQSPTHLIKTRGQQVTLRCSPISGHKSVSWYQQVLGQGPQFIFQYYEKEERGRGNFPDRFSARQFPNYSSELNVNALLLGDSALYLCASSLPHVMGTEAFFGQGTRLTVV.

This clonotype occurred many times. The genes are TRBV29-1 and TRBJ2-5, with TRBD2 as a possible D gene (5 bases). V shed 7 bases and J shed 4 bases, with 19 bases lying between them. Germline loops: CDR1 SQVTM, CDR2 ANQGSEA. CDR3 length equals 14 residues. The CDR3 nucleotides are TGCAGCGCCGGAGGTAACGGCCAGGTAGAGACCCAGTACTTC. Translation: CSAGGNGQVETQYF.

The chain couples TRBV6-2 or TRBV6-3 to TRBJ2-2, with D perhaps matching TRBD2 (6 bases). Germline CDR1 MNHEY, CDR2 SVGEGT. Trimming cost V 5 bases and J 3 bases, with 10 bases left between them. The CDR3 is made up of 14 amino acids. CDR3 DNA sequence: TGTGCCAGCAGTGGAGGGATGTACACCGGGGAGCTGTTTTTT. Translation: CASSGGMYTGELFF.

This clonotype was seen only a few times. The V gene is TRBV10-3, the J gene TRBJ2-1; 9 nucleotides match TRBD2. This CDR3 has 16 residues. The V gene's germline CDR1 is ENHRY and CDR2 SYGVKD. V was clipped by 2 bases and J by 2 bases; unmatched bases: 4. CDR3 nucleotides: TGTGCCATCAGTGAGGAGGCGGGAGGGCCCTACAATGAGCAGTTCTTC. Translated: CAISEEAGGPYNEQFF.

This clonotype appeared many times. The chain employs TRBV11-2 and TRBJ2-1; D may correspond to TRBD1 or TRBD2 (5 bases each). The germline V gene encodes CDR1 SGHAT and CDR2 FQNNGV. Deletions cut 1 base from V and 0 bases from J, with 7 bases between. The CDR3 loop spans 15 amino acids. The DNA for the CDR3 is TGTGCCAGCAGCTTAGGGGACCGCTCCTACAATGAGCAGTTCTTC. Amino acid sequence: CASSLGDRSYNEQFF. The whole variable domain, remainder taken from reference TRBV11-2 and TRBJ2-1, is EAGVAQSPRYKIIEKRQSVAFWCNPISGHATLYWYQQILGQGPKLLIQFQNNGVVDDSQLPKDRFSAERLKGVDSTLKIQPAKLEDSAVYLCASSLGDRSYNEQFFGPGTRLTVL.